Below, 21 T cell receptor beta chains from the same sample are listed, as sequenced in a study of T cells after yellow fever vaccination. TCRdb redid the calling of the 5' RACE reads with MiXCR, one entry per CDR3 protein. The table shows roughly 160,000 distinct CDR3 sequences, with 6% to 7.5% occurring only once. Specimen: CD4+ T cells sorted from PBMCs, collected less than 6 days after the first yellow fever vaccination. The receptor set was obtained from a man younger than 35 who received the YFV17D yellow fever vaccine.

This clonotype was counted ten times or more. The V call is TRBV27, the J call TRBJ2-5; tentative D call: TRBD2 (5 bases). CDR3 length equals 15 residues. Germline CDR1 MNHEY, CDR2 SMNVEV (reference sequence). The V end was cut by 1 base, the J end by 4 bases, with 13 bases between. This CDR3 reads CASSLLPSQLETQYF. The DNA for the CDR3 is TGTGCCAGCAGTTTATTGCCTAGCCAATTAGAGACCCAGTACTTC.

This clonotype occurred many times. V usage is TRBV3-1 and J usage is TRBJ2-7; D gene unclear. Germline V gene data show CDR1 as LGHDT and CDR2 as YNNKEL (reference sequence). Trimming took 3 bases from V and 0 from J, leaving 3 bases between them. The CDR3 contains 12 residues. This chain's CDR3 is CASSQASYEQYF. Written as DNA, the CDR3 is TGTGCCAGCAGCCAGGCCTCCTACGAGCAGTACTTC.

J is TRBJ2-7 and V is TRBV12-3 or TRBV12-4; 7 positions agree with TRBD1. V dropped 5 bases and J dropped 3; count of bases not matched to a gene: 4. This CDR3 comprises 13 residues. The CDR3 DNA sequence: TGTGCCAGCAGTAGACAGGGTCTCTACGAGCAGTACTTC. Translation gives CASSRQGLYEQYF.

This rearrangement joins TRBV20-1 to TRBJ2-1, with 9 bases matching TRBD2. Trimming took 7 bases from V and 5 from J; bases not matched to a gene: 9. Germline V gene data show CDR1 as DFQATT and CDR2 as SNEGSKA (reference sequence). There are 14 residues in the CDR3. CDR3 sequence reads: CSGVWSGGNNEQFF. CDR3 nucleotides: TGCAGTGGGGTCTGGAGCGGGGGGAACAATGAGCAGTTCTTC.

This clonotype has at least ten counts. The V call is TRBV7-6, the J call TRBJ2-3; a possible D gene is TRBD2 (6 bases). The ends were cut back, 6 bases at V and 5 bases at J, with 9 bases in the middle. The germline CDR1 and CDR2 sequences are SGHVS and FNYEAQ. CDR3 length: 12 amino acids. CDR3 DNA: TGTGCCAGCAGTTGGGGACTAGATACGCAGTATTTT. Translating gives CASSWGLDTQYF.

This clonotype was recorded at least ten times. The chain couples TRBV6-2 or TRBV6-3 to TRBJ2-1; tentatively, D is TRBD2 (7 bases). V dropped 6 bases and J dropped 5 bases, with 17 bases sitting between them. This CDR3 spans 15 amino acids. CDR1 is MNHEY, CDR2 SVGEGT, per germline. The chain's CDR3 is CASRASGGAHNEQFF. CDR3 nucleotide sequence: TGTGCCAGCAGGGCATCGGGGGGCGCCCACAATGAGCAGTTCTTC.

This clonotype was recorded many times. This sequence joins TRBV27 and TRBJ2-2; 12 nucleotides align to TRBD1. Germline loops: CDR1 MNHEY, CDR2 SMNVEV (reference sequence). This CDR3 has 16 residues. Germline trimming cut 6 bases from V and 8 bases from J; bases unmatched to any gene: 10. CDR3 coding DNA: TGTGCCAGCAGCTCGCCCGGGACAGGGGGCTTAGGGGAGCTGTTTTTT. It codes for CASSSPGTGGLGELFF.

This clonotype was counted ten times or more. The genes are TRBV7-8 and TRBJ2-5; tentatively, D is TRBD2 (5 bases). The CDR3 sequence is 13 residues long. Germline assignment: CDR1 SGHVS and CDR2 FQNEAQ. V lost 5 bases and J lost 7, with 14 bases in between. CDR3 amino acids: CASSPRIRGTQYF. The CDR3 nucleotides are TGTGCCAGCAGCCCTCGGATCCGGGGGACCCAGTACTTC.

This clonotype was found many times. The genes are TRBV6-5 and TRBJ2-2; D not resolved. CDR3 length equals 12 residues. Looked up from germline, CDR1 is MNHEY and CDR2 is SVGAGI. V was trimmed by 0 bases and J by 8 bases, leaving 4 bases between them. DNA for the CDR3: TGTGCCAGCAGTTACTCTGTGGGGGAGCTGTTTTTT. It translates to CASSYSVGELFF.

Many counts were recorded for this clonotype. V is TRBV20-1 and J is TRBJ1-6; D is ambiguous. The CDR3 is 14 residues long. Germline V lookup: CDR1 DFQATT, CDR2 SNEGSKA (reference sequence). The germline V and J ends were trimmed by 6 bases and 6 bases, with 15 bases remaining between them. The CDR3 coding sequence is TGCAGTGCCTACCGTCGAGGAGGTAATTCACCCCTCCACTTT. Translation: CSAYRRGGNSPLHF.

This clonotype showed up many times. The chain employs TRBV5-4 and TRBJ2-3; 7 bases match TRBD1. The CDR3 totals 15 residues. The ends lost 0 bases at V and 2 bases at J; junction bases unmatched: 3. In germline, CDR1 is SGHNT, CDR2 YYREEE (reference sequence). The CDR3 is CASSLDRGLTDTQYF. DNA of the CDR3: TGTGCCAGCAGCTTGGACAGGGGCCTCACAGATACGCAGTATTTT.

By proportion, this clonotype is medium-sized. The chain joins TRBV5-5 to TRBJ2-5, with 11 bases identical to TRBD2. Losses at the gene ends were 1 base for V and 5 bases for J; bases not matched to a gene: 4. CDR1 and CDR2 (germline): SGHKS, YYEKEE (reference sequence). The CDR3 length is 15 residues. This CDR3 reads CASSLFSGGAETQYF. The CDR3 DNA sequence: TGTGCCAGCAGCTTGTTTAGCGGGGGGGCCGAGACCCAGTACTTC.

This clonotype was observed at least ten times. The gene calls are TRBV5-1 and TRBJ2-1, with D perhaps given as TRBD1 or TRBD2 (6 bases each). Between the trimmed V and J ends, which lost 3 bases and 3 bases, there was a span of 13 bases. This CDR3 contains 15 residues. CDR1 and CDR2 from the germline V gene are SGHRS and YFSETQ. The CDR3 nucleotides read TGCGCCAGCAGCTCGGGGGCAGGGGACTACAATGAGCAGTTCTTC. Encoded protein: CASSSGAGDYNEQFF.

This clonotype was seen a few times. V usage is TRBV20-1 and J usage is TRBJ1-4; D not certain. V was cut by 0 bases and J by 4 bases, with 9 bases left in between. Germline V CDR1 and CDR2: DFQATT, SNEGSKA (reference sequence). The CDR3 is 14 amino acids. The CDR3 region has the DNA TGCAGTGCTAGAGATGACGGAATTAATGAAAAACTGTTTTTT. Amino acids: CSARDDGINEKLFF.

This clonotype was seen repeatedly, ten times or more. The CDR3 here is CASTYPGTYEQYV. The CDR3 bases are TGTGCCAGCACCTACCCGGGTACCTACGAGCAGTACGTC. The chain combines TRBV16 with TRBJ2-7; D is undetermined. The CDR3 is 13 amino acids. Trimming removed 7 bases at V and 2 bases at J, with 12 bases between. Germline CDR1 and CDR2: KGHSY and FQNENV.

The CDR3 is CASSLIAGGVTQYF. The CDR3 DNA is TGTGCCAGCAGTCTCATAGCGGGGGGGGTGACCCAGTACTTC. The V gene is TRBV12-3 or TRBV12-4, the J gene TRBJ2-5, with 11 bases aligning to TRBD2. The V segment lost 5 bases and the J segment 7 bases; nucleotides outside the gene matches: 6. The length of the CDR3 is 14 residues.

This clonotype was seen repeatedly, ten times or more. The V call is TRBV7-6, the J call TRBJ1-1; no clear D. V lost 0 bases and J lost 8, with 10 bases in between. CDR3 length: 13 amino acids. The V gene's germline CDR1 is SGHVS and CDR2 FNYEAQ. CDR3 DNA: TGTGCCAGCAGCTTAGCGTTGACGGGGGAAGCTTTCTTT. This sequence encodes CASSLALTGEAFF.

In its sample, this clonotype was seen many times. This chain links TRBV21-1 with TRBJ2-7; the D segment call TRBD1 is taken from the table without a DNA check. TRBV21-1 is recorded as a pseudogene. This CDR3 is 20 amino acids long. The CDR3 DNA follows: TGTGCCAGCACCCTTAAAGGTCTGCGAGATCGGGACAGGGCTCTCTACGAGCAGTACGTC. Residues: CASTLKGLRDRDRALYEQYV.

This clonotype was observed many times. The chain is built from TRBV7-2 and TRBJ2-2, with a tentative D call TRBD1 (6 bases). The V gene lost 4 bases and the J gene lost 4 bases, with 16 bases spanning the gap. Germline V gene sequence: CDR1 SGHTA, CDR2 FQGNSA. The CDR3 spans 16 residues. The DNA for the CDR3 is TGTGCCAGCAGCTCCACAGGGTACGGTATCACCGGGGAGCTGTTTTTT. Translation gives CASSSTGYGITGELFF. The full variable domain, in which reference TRBV7-2 and TRBJ2-2 provide the parts outside the CDR3, is GAGVSQSPSNKVTEKGKDVELRCDPISGHTALYWYRQSLGQGLEFLIYFQGNSAPDKSGLPSDRFSAERTGGSVSTLTIQRTQQEDSAVYLCASSSTGYGITGELFFGEGSRLTVL.

V usage is TRBV7-2 and J usage is TRBJ2-7; TRBD2 matches 7 bases. The CDR3 is made up of 12 amino acids. The junction had 3 bases not matched to a gene; V was cut back by 6 bases and J by 4 bases. Per the germline V gene, CDR1 is SGHTA and CDR2 is FQGNSA. CDR3 in amino acids: CASSGGEYEQYF. The CDR3 DNA reads as TGTGCCAGCAGTGGGGGGGAGTACGAGCAGTACTTC.

Ten or more counts support this clonotype. The chain joins TRBV6-2 or TRBV6-3 to TRBJ2-7, with TRBD1 identical over 12 bases. Germline-derived CDR1 and CDR2 are MNHEY and SVGEGT. The J segment lost 5 bases and the V segment lost 6 bases, leaving 14 bases of the junction unmatched. The CDR3 totals 17 residues. The CDR3 region has the DNA TGTGCCAGCAGGCCCCGGACCGGGACAGGGGGCTACGACGAGCAGTACTTC. Translated: CASRPRTGTGGYDEQYF.